Detailed here is one T cell receptor (beta chain). Its specificity is unknown. V shed 2 bases, J shed 7 bases, and the junction held 11 bases outside the gene matches. Germline assignment: CDR1 SGHRS and CDR2 YFSETQ. The length of the CDR3 is 16 residues. The naive CD8 fraction comprised CD45RO-negative cells positively selected for CCR7 and excluded terminally differentiated effector memory CD45RA+ cells. All of the donors resided in Nashville, Tennessee, and each was a Caucasian adult. This entry is derived from a study of shared clonotypes between healthy human individuals. The assay ran at deep level. TCRdb keeps only in-frame clones here, not all; method: immunoSEQ multiplex PCR. The data contain under 600,000 clones, roughly 98% of them seen just once; the ten biggest clones take up approximately 0.3%. Notes on the study in general: Blood was the sole source, and tissue repertoires probably differ.

This TCR derives from a man aged 25-40 years in good health. Material for sequencing was naive CD8+ T cells sorted from blood. The rearrangement joins TRBV5-1 to TRBJ2-7; TRBD2 aligns across 11 bases. For the CDR3, the DNA is TGCGCCAGCAGCTTAGGATCGCTAGCGGGAGGTTGGGAGCAGTACTTC. It specifies CASSLGSLAGGWEQYF.